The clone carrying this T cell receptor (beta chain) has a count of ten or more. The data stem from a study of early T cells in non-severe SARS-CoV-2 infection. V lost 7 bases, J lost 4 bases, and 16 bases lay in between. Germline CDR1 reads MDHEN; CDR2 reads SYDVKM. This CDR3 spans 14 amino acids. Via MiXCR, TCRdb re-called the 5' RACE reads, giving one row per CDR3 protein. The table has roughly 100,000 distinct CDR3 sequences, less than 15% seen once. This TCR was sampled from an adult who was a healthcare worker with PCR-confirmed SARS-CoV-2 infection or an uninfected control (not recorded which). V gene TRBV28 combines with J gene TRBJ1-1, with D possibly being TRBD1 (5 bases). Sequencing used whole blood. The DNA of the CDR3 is TGTGCCAGCAAGATATCATACGGGGGCACTGAAGCTTTCTTT. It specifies CASKISYGGTEAFF.